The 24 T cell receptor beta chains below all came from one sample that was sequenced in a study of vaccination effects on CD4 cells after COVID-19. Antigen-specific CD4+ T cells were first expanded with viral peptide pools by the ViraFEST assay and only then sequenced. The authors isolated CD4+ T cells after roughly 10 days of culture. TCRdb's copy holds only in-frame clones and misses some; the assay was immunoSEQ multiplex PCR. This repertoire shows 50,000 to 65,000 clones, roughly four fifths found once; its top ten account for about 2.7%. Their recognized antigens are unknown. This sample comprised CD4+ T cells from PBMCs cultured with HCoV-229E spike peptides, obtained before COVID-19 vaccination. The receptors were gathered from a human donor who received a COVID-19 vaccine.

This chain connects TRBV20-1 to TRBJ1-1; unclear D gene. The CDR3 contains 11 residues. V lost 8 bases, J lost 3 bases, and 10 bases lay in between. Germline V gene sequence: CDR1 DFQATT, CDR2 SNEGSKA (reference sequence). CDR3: CSTWVDTEAFF. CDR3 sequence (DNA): TGCAGTACCTGGGTGGACACTGAAGCTTTCTTT.

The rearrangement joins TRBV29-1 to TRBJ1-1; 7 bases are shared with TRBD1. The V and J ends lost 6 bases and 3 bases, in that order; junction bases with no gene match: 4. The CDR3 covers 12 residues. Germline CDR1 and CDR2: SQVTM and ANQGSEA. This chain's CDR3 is CSVARGDTEAFF. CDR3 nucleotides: TGCAGCGTAGCCAGGGGGGACACTGAAGCTTTCTTT.

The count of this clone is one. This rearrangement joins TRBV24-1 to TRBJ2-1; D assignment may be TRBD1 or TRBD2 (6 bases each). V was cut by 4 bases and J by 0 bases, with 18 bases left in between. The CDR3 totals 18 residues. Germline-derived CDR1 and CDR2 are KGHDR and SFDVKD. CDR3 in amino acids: CATSDPNSEGGSYNEQFF. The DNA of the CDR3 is TGTGCCACCAGTGACCCTAACTCCGAGGGGGGCTCCTACAATGAGCAGTTCTTC.

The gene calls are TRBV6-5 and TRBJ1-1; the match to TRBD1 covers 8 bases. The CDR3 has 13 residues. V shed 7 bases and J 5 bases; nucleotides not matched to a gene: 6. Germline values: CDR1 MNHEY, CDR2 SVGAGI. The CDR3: CASTSTGVTEAFF. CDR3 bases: TGTGCCAGCACTTCGACAGGGGTGACTGAAGCTTTCTTT.

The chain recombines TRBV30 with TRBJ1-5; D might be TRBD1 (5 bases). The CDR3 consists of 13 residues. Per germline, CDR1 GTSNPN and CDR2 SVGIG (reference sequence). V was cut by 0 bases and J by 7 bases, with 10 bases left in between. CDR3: CAWSVQDGQPQHF. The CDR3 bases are TGTGCCTGGAGTGTACAGGATGGGCAGCCCCAGCATTTT.

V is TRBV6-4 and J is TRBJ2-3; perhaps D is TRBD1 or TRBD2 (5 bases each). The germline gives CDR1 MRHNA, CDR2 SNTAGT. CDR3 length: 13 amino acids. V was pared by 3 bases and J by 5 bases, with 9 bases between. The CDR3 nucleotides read TGTGCCAGCAGTGAGGGACGAGGAGATACGCAGTATTTT. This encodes CASSEGRGDTQYF.

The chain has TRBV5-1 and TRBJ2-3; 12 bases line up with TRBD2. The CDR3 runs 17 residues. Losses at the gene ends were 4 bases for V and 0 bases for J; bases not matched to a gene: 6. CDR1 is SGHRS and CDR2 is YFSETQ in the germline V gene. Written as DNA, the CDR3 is TGCGCCAGCAGCGCCGGACTAGCGGGGTCGAGCACAGATACGCAGTATTTT. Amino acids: CASSAGLAGSSTDTQYF.

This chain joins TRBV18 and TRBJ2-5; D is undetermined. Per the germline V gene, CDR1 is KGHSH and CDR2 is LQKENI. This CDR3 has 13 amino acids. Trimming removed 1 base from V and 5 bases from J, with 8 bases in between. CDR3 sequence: CASSPQGHETQYF. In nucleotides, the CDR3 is TGTGCCAGCTCACCACAGGGTCATGAGACCCAGTACTTC.

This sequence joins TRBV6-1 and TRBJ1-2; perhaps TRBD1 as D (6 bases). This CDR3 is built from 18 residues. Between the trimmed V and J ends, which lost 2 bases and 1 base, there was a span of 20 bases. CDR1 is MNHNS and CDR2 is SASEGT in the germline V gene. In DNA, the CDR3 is TGTGCCAGCAGTGAAAATGGCGGCAGGGGAGGGAGTAACTATGGCTACACCTTC. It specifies CASSENGGRGGSNYGYTF.

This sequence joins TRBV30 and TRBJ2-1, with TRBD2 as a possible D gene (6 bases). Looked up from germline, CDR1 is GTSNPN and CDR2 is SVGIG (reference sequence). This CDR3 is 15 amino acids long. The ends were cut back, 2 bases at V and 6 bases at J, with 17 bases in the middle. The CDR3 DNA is TGTGCCTGGAGTCCCACGGGACTTCGGGGCAATGAGCAGTTCTTC. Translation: CAWSPTGLRGNEQFF.

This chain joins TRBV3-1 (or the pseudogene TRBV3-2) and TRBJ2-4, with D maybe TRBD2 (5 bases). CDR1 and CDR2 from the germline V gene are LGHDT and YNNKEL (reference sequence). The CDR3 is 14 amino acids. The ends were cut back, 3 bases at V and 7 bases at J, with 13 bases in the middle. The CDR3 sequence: CASSQTPPGNIQYF. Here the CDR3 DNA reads TGTGCCAGCAGCCAGACTCCTCCGGGGAACATTCAGTACTTC.

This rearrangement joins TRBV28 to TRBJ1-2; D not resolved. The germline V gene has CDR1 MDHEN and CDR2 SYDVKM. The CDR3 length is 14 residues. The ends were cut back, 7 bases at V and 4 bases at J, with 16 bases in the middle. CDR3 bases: TGTGCCAGCACTCCTTCCATCGTTTTCTATGGCTACACCTTC. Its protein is CASTPSIVFYGYTF.

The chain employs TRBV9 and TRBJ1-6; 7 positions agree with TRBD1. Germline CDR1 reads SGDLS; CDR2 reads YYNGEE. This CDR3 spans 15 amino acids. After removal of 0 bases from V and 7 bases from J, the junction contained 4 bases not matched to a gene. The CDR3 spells CASSVEETGNSPLHF. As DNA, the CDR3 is TGTGCCAGCAGCGTAGAGGAGACAGGGAATTCACCCCTCCACTTT.

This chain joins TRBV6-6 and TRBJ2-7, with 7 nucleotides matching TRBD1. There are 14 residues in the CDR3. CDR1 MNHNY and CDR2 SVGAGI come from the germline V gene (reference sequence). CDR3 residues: CANSPGTANYEQYV. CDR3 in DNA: TGTGCCAACAGTCCCGGGACAGCTAACTACGAGCAGTACGTC.

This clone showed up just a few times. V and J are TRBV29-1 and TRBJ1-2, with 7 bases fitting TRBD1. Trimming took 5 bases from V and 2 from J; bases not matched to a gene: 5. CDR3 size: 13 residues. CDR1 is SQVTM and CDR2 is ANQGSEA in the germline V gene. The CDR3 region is CSVNAGGNYGYTF. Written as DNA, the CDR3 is TGCAGCGTTAATGCAGGGGGAAACTATGGCTACACCTTC.

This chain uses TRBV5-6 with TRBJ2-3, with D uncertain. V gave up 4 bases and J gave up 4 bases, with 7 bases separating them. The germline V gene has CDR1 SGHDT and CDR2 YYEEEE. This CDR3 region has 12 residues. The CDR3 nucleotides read TGTGCCAGCAGCAGTGTTGCAGATACGCAGTATTTT. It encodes CASSSVADTQYF.

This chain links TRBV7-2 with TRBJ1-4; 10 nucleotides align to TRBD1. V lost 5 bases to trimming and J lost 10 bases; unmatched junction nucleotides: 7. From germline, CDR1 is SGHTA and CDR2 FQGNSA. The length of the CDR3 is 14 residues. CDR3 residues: CASSVDRGQVKLFF. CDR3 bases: TGTGCCAGCAGCGTCGACAGGGGGCAGGTAAAACTGTTTTTT.

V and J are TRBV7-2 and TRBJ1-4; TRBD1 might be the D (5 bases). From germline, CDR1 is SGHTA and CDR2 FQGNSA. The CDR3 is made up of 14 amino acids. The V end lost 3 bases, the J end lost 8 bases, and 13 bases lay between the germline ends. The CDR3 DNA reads TGTGCCAGCAGCTTCGGGGGGGTTGGGGAAAAACTGTTTTTT. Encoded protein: CASSFGGVGEKLFF.

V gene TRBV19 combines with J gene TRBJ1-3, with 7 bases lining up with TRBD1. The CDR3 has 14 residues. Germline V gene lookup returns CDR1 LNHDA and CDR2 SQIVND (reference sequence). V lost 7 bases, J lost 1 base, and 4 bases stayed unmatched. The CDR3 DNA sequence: TGTGCCAGTACTAGGGGGCAATCTGGAAACACCATATATTTT. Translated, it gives CASTRGQSGNTIYF.

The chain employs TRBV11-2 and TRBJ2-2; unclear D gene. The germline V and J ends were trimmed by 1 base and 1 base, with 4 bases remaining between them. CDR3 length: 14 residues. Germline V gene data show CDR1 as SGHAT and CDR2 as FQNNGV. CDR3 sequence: CASSLVRNTGELFF. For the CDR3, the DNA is TGTGCCAGCAGCTTAGTGAGGAACACCGGGGAGCTGTTTTTT.

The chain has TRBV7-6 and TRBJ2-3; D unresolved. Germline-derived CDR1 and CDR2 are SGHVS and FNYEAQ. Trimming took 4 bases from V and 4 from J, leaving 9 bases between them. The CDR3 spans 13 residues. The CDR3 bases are TGTGCCAGCAGCTGGCCCGCTGCAGATACGCAGTATTTT. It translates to CASSWPAADTQYF.

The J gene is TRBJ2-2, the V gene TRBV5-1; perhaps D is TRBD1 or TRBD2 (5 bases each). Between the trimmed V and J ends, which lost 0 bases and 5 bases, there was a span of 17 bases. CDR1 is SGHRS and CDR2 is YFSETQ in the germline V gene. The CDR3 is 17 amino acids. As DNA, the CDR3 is TGCGCCAGCAGCTTGGGCCGGGACCCAGCTGAGACCGGGGAGCTGTTTTTT. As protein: CASSLGRDPAETGELFF.

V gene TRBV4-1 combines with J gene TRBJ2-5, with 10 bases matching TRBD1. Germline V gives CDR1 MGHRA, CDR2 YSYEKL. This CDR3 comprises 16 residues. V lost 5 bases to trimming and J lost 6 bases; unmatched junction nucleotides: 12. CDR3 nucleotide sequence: TGCGCCAGCAGCACTTTTCCGGGACAGGGGAAGAAGACCCAGTACTTC. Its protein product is CASSTFPGQGKKTQYF.

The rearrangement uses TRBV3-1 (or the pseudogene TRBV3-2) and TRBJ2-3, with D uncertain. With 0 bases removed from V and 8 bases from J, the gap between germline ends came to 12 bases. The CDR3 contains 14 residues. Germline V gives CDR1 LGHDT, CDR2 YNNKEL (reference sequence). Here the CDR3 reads CASSQEGFAGTQYF. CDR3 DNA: TGTGCCAGCAGCCAAGAGGGGTTCGCCGGTACGCAGTATTTT.